This TCR beta chain was captured by sequencing in a study of CD8 T cells in ankylosing spondylitis. Findings and caveats of the study: Significantly higher representation of disease-linked clones was reported for matched ankylosing spondylitis synovial fluid. The disease-linked clones had a CD8+ phenotype and low blood frequencies. Seemingly distinctive of ankylosing spondylitis blood was a TCR beta motif formed by eight highly homologous variants. Earlier studies detected some motif variants in reactive arthritis synovial fluid and blood.

V gave up 0 bases and J gave up 8 bases, with 6 bases separating them. This CDR3 is built from 12 residues. Germline-derived CDR1 and CDR2 are SGHDT and YYEEEE. This clonotype occurred many times. Its target is not known. The authors made TCR beta libraries by quantitative 5'-RACE with molecular barcodes. TCRdb re-derived calls from the 5' RACE reads in MiXCR, one entry per CDR3 protein. The table records 450,000 to 550,000 distinct CDR3 sequences, approximately 5% of them present only once. Source material: blood, either unsorted or a sorted T cell fraction (not recorded which). This TCR was sampled from a male donor with ankylosing spondylitis. This chain connects TRBV5-6 to TRBJ2-1; D not certain. CDR3 coding DNA: TGTGCCAGCAGCTTGGGAACTCATGAGCAGTTCTTC. The encoded protein is CASSLGTHEQFF.